This T cell receptor (beta chain) was identified in a study of Ad26.COV2.S vaccination and SARS-CoV-2 variants (dated by TCRdb to the early 2020s). Broadly, across the study: Donors in the vaccine arm were drawn from COV1001, a multicentre, randomized, double-blind, placebo-controlled phase I-IIa trial testing Ad26.COV2.S in healthy adults. The TCR-sequenced set comprised around 30 samples: around 20 Ad26.COV2.S vaccine recipients, 5 placebo recipients and 8 SARS-CoV-2 convalescent individuals. Dosing of Ad26.COV2.S was intramuscular, at either 5x10^10 or 1x10^11 viral particles, delivered as one shot or as two shots spaced 56 days apart. Sequencing of the TCRbeta repertoire served to evaluate the specificity and breadth of SARS-CoV-2-reactive T cell receptors following Ad26.COV2.S vaccination. Throughout the experiments and outcome assessment, investigators stayed blinded to trial group allocation. Trial participants were randomized into five groups of five, in which low-dose or high-dose Ad26.COV2.S was given once or twice, or placebo was given on both occasions. The full study reports these points: After vaccination, substantial breadth of spike-specific CD8+ and CD4+ T cell responses was reported. Spike-specific TCR breadth was higher in Ad26.COV2.S recipients than in placebo recipients (P = 0.0014). The study was not powered to compare responses between vaccine doses or regimens. Non-spike TCR breadth was comparable between vaccine and placebo recipients, consistent with the vaccine containing only spike. The authors noted that total T cell responses may have been underestimated by the TCR breadth and depth analyses.

Looking up the germline V gene yields CDR1 SGHTA and CDR2 FQGNSA. Relative to germline, V is 5 bases shorter and J is 7 bases shorter, with 18 bases between their ends. The CDR3 numbers 14 residues from cysteine through phenylalanine. Just the 42-base CDR3 DNA is kept, in frame starting at base 1. The immunoSEQ Assay was the method used to sequence TCRbeta CDR3 regions. After extraction, genomic DNA underwent amplification by bias-controlled multiplex PCR, followed by high-throughput sequencing. Per the original workflow: To quantify the absolute abundance of each unique TCRbeta CDR3 region, sequences were collapsed and filtered. T cell fraction was estimated by normalizing TCRbeta template counts to usable DNA, which was measured by amplifying reference genes present in all nucleated cells. Repertoire TCRs were annotated as SARS-CoV-2-specific by exact matching of V gene, CDR3 amino acid sequence and J gene to a known reactive TCR set. The reference SARS-CoV-2 TCR set was obtained from MIRA and was filtered for enrichment in COVID-19-positive ImmuneCODE repertoires, whereby public or cross-reactive TCRs were removed. Using the MIRA antigens, annotated TCRs were further analysed by specific ORF or by position within an ORF. Breadth was defined as the number of annotated unique rearrangements divided by the total number of unique productive rearrangements, and depth was defined as the summed frequency of the annotated unique rearrangements. Group comparisons of TCR breadth used two-sided Wilcoxon rank-sum tests. TCRdb holds this immuneACCESS table with in-frame rearrangements only. Some clones are missing; in checked studies, unresolved V genes explain under half, and the rest has no known cause. The DNA was the basis for D and trimming; V, J and clone size are from that table. The sample data list some 460,000 clones, and 80% to 90% of these were observed just once. The ten largest clones add up to roughly 1.7% of the sample.

The treatment or condition label, read with the paper, signifies: roughly 20 received Ad26.COV2.S at low or high dose, single or two shots; 5 received placebo; per-sample allocation not given. For vaccine and placebo recipients, the sequenced repertoires came from samples collected on day 63 after the first injection. Cohort 1b enrolled 20 to 30 adults aged 18-55 years at a single site in Boston, USA, between 29 July and 7 August 2020. Ad26.COV2.S consisted of a replication-incompetent adenovirus type 26 vector by which a prefusion-stabilized SARS-CoV-2 spike protein from the original Wuhan strain was expressed. On this clone itself: The target of this receptor is not known. The sample holds no much larger clone one base away, and base qualities are not on file.

The chain was built from TRBV7-2 and TRBJ2-7, with the D call perhaps TRBD1 or TRBD2, as 6 bases match in each case. The sequence derives from a person between 18 and 59 years old who received the Ad26.COV2.S COVID-19 vaccine or a placebo. The specimen comprised peripheral blood, sampled in a trial of Ad26.COV2.S vaccine versus placebo. At the DNA level, the sequence is TGTGCCAGCAGCCTACAGGGACTTCCCGGGGAGCAGTACTTC. It encodes CASSLQGLPGEQYF.